Listed below are T cell receptor beta chains from one sample, sequenced in a study of beta chain features in type 1 diabetes. Measured with immunoSEQ multiplex PCR; TCRdb has only the in-frame clones, and not every one. The table lists about 360,000 clones, around 12% of them singletons, with around 0.015% in the top ten. The source material was naive CD4+ T cells from blood. These receptors came from a young man in good health. The CDR3 runs from the conserved cysteine through the conserved F or W. D genes are given only for firm matches. Clone size is not always given. Where it is, it says once, few, many or a class for expanded clones.

TRBV7-2,few,-,TRBJ2-3,TGTGCCAGCAGCCGTTCCCTGGACGGGGGACGAACAGATACGCAGTATTTT,CASSRSLDGGRTDTQYF
TRBV5-8,few,TRBD1,TRBJ1-2,TGTGCCAGCAGCTTGGCAGGGGGCCGCAACTATGGCTACACCTTC,CASSLAGGRNYGYTF
TRBV5-1,-,TRBD1,TRBJ2-7,TGCGCCAGCAGCGCCGGGACAGGCTCCTACGAGCAGTACTTC,CASSAGTGSYEQYF
TRBV9,-,TRBD2,TRBJ2-7,TGTGCCAGCAGCGTAGGTGGAACTAGCGGATACGAGCAGTACTTC,CASSVGGTSGYEQYF
TRBV9,-,-,TRBJ2-7,TGTGCCAGCAGCGTAGATCAGGGAAACTACGAGCAGTACTTC,CASSVDQGNYEQYF
TRBV5-6,-,TRBD2,TRBJ2-3,TGTGCCAGCAGCCGGACTAGCGGGAGTCTGAATACGCAGTATTTT,CASSRTSGSLNTQYF
TRBV19,-,TRBD1,TRBJ2-7,TGTGCCAGTAGTACGCGACAGGGGTTCTACGAGCAGTACTTC,CASSTRQGFYEQYF
TRBV7-9,-,-,TRBJ1-2,TGTGCCAGCAGCTTAAACAGAATTAACTATGGCTACACCTTC,CASSLNRINYGYTF
TRBV11-2,few,-,TRBJ1-2,TGTGCCAGCAGTCCTACAGGGATCTATGGCTACACCTTC,CASSPTGIYGYTF
TRBV28,-,-,TRBJ2-7,TGTGCCAGCAGCCGCAGTTTCTACGAGCAGTACTTC,CASSRSFYEQYF